What follows are 5 T cell receptor beta chains derived from one specimen sequenced in a study of CD4 T cells in relation to SARS-CoV-2 and coronaviruses. The unexposed donors gave CD4+ T cells in about 2010-2019, prior to COVID-19. Isolation of CD4+ T cells took place after less than 11 days in culture. Which antigens these TCRs recognize remains unknown. The method was immunoSEQ multiplex PCR; TCRdb's version includes in-frame clones alone and lacks a portion of them. The table has over 25,000 clones, around 79% seen once. Sequenced sample: CD4+ T cells from PBMCs, cultured in vitro. These receptor sequences come from a human donor in good health.

The V and J genes are TRBV12-3 or TRBV12-4 and TRBJ2-7; maybe TRBD1 (5 bases). V was shortened by 6 bases and J by 6 bases, with 15 bases between the two germline ends. The CDR3 has 13 amino acids. The CDR3 nucleotides read TGTGCCAGCAGACTGGCCAGCCAGGGCGAGCAGTACTTC. This gives the protein CASRLASQGEQYF.

The chain carries TRBV5-1 and TRBJ2-3; D gene ambiguous. Germline V gene sequence: CDR1 SGHRS, CDR2 YFSETQ. Trimming shortened V by 0 bases and J by 6 bases, and 8 bases separated the two germline ends. The CDR3 loop spans 13 amino acids. DNA for the CDR3: TGCGCCAGCAGCTTGGAAGGGTTGGATACGCAGTATTTT. It translates to CASSLEGLDTQYF.

This clone was detected a few times. The chain uses TRBV6-6 and TRBJ1-1; D remains ambiguous. CDR3 size: 13 residues. V was clipped by 6 bases and J by 2 bases, with 10 bases between them. In germline, CDR1 is MNHNY, CDR2 SVGAGI (reference sequence). CDR3 DNA: TGTGCCAGCAGACCCGTCAGCAACACTGAAGCTTTCTTT. Translated: CASRPVSNTEAFF.

The chain has TRBV5-1 and TRBJ1-2; weak D call: TRBD1 (6 bases). Trimming shortened V by 0 bases and J by 5 bases, and 14 bases separated the two germline ends. This CDR3 comprises 15 residues. The V gene's germline CDR1 is SGHRS and CDR2 YFSETQ. For the CDR3, the DNA is TGCGCCAGCAGCTTGGATGGGGGCAGAGAATATGGCTACACCTTC. Its translation is CASSLDGGREYGYTF.

J is TRBJ2-4 and V is TRBV6-1; D ambiguous. Trimming took off 3 bases at V and 4 bases at J, with 13 bases between the two ends. Germline V gives CDR1 MNHNS, CDR2 SASEGT. The CDR3 consists of 15 residues. The CDR3 DNA is TGTGCCAGCAGTGAGACGACCGGATCAAAAAACATTCAGTACTTC. Protein sequence: CASSETTGSKNIQYF.